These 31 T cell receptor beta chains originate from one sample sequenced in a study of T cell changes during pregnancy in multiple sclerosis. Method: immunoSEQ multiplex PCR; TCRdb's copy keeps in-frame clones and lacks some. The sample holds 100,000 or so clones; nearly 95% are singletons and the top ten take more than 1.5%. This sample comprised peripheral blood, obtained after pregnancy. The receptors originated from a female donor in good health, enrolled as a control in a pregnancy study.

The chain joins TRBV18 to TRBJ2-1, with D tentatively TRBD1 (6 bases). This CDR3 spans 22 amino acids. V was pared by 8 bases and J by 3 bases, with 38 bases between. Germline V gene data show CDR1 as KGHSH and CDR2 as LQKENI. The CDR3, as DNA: TGTGCCAGCCGCGGACAGAGGCCCCGGCCTAATCCAAGCCTCACCTACTACAATGAGCAGTTCTTC. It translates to CASRGQRPRPNPSLTYYNEQFF.

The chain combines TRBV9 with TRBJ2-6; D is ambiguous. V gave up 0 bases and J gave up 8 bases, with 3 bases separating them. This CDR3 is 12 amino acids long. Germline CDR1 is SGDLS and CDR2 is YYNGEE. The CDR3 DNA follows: TGTGCCAGCAGCGTAGACTCCAACGTCCTGACTTTC. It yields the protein CASSVDSNVLTF.

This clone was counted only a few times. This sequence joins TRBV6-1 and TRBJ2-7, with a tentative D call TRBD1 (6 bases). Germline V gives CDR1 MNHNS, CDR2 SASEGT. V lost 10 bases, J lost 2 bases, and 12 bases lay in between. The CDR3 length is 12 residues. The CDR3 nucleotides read TGTGCCACCCTACAGGGACCCTACGAGCAGTACTTC. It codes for CATLQGPYEQYF.

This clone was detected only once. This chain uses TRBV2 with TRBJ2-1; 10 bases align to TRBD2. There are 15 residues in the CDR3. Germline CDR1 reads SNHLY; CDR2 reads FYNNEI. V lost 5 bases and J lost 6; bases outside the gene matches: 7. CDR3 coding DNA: TGTGCCAGCAGTATTTGGACTAGCGGCCTCAATGAGCAGTTCTTC. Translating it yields CASSIWTSGLNEQFF.

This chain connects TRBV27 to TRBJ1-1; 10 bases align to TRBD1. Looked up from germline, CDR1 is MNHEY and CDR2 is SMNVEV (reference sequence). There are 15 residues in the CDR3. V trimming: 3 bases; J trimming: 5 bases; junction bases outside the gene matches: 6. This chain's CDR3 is CASSFLGTGETEAFF. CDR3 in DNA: TGTGCCAGCAGTTTCTTGGGGACAGGGGAAACTGAAGCTTTCTTT.

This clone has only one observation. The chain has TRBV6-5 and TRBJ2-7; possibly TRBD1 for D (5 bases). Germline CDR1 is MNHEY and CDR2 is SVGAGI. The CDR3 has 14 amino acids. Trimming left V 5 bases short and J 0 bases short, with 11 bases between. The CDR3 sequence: CASSLREFSYEQYF. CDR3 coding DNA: TGTGCCAGCAGTCTCAGGGAATTCTCCTACGAGCAGTACTTC.

DNA for the CDR3: TGTGCCAGCGCGAGACAGACGAACACCGGGGAGCTGTTTTTT. The encoded protein is CASARQTNTGELFF. The V gene is TRBV18, the J gene TRBJ2-2; perhaps TRBD1 as D (5 bases). Germline CDR1 reads KGHSH; CDR2 reads LQKENI. The CDR3 runs to 14 residues. The V end was cut by 8 bases, the J end by 0 bases, with 10 bases between.

This CDR3 is CASSLERAPYNEQFF. For the CDR3, the DNA is TGCGCCAGCAGCTTGGAGAGGGCCCCCTACAATGAGCAGTTCTTC. The chain recombines TRBV5-1 with TRBJ2-1, with a tentative D call TRBD2 (5 bases). There are 15 residues in the CDR3. Germline loops: CDR1 SGHRS, CDR2 YFSETQ. Trimming took 0 bases from V and 2 from J, leaving 9 bases between them.

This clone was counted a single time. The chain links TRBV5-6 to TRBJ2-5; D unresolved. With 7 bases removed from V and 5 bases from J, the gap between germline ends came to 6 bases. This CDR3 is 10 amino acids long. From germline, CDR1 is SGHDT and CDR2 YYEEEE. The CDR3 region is CASPLETQYF. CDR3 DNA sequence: TGTGCCAGCCCTCTGGAGACCCAGTACTTC.

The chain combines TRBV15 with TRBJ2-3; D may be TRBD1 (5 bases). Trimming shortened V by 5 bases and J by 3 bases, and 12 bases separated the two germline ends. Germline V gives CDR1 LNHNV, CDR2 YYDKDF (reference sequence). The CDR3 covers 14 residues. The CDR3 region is CATSSAGLTDTQYF. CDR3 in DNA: TGTGCCACCAGCTCAGCAGGGTTGACAGATACGCAGTATTTT.

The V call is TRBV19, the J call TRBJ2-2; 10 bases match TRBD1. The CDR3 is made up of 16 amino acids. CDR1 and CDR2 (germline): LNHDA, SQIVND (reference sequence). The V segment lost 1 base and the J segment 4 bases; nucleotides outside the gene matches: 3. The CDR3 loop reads CASSIGDRGVTGELFF. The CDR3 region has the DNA TGTGCCAGTAGTATAGGGGACAGGGGTGTCACCGGGGAGCTGTTTTTT.

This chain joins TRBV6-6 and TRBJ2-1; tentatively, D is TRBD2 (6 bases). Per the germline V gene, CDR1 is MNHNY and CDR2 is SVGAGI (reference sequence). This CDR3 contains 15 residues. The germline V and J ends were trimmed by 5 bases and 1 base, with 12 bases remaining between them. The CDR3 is CASSLDGGSYNEQFF. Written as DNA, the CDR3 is TGTGCCAGCAGTCTGGATGGGGGGTCCTACAATGAGCAGTTCTTC.

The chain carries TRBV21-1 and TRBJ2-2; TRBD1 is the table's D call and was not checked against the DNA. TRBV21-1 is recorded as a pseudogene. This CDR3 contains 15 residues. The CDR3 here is CASSNEAGENGELFF. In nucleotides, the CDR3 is TGTGCCAGCAGCAATGAAGCAGGGGAGAACGGGGAGCTGTTTTTT.

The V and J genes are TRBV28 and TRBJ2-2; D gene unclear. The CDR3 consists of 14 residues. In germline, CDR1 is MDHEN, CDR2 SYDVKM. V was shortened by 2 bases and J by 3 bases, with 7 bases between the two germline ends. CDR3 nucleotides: TGTGCCAGCAGTTTACGAACTTACACCGGGGAGCTGTTTTTT. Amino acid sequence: CASSLRTYTGELFF.

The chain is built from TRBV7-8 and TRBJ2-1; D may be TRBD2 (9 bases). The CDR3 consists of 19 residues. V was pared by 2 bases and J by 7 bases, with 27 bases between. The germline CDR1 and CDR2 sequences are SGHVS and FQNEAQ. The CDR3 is CASSLSGQGLAGDENEQFF. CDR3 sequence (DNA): TGTGCCAGCAGCTTATCCGGACAGGGCTTAGCGGGAGACGAAAATGAGCAGTTCTTC.

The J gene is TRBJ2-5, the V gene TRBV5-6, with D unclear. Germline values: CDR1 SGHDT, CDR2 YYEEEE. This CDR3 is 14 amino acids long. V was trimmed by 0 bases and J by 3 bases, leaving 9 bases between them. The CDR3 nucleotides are TGTGCCAGCAGCTTGGACGGTCTAGAAGAGACCCAGTACTTC. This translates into CASSLDGLEETQYF.

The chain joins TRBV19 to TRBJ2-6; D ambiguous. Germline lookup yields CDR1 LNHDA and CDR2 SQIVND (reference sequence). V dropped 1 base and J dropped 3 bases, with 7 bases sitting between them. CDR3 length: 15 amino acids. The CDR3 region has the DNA TGTGCCAGTAGTATAGTCACGGGTGGGGCCAACGTCCTGACTTTC. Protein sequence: CASSIVTGGANVLTF. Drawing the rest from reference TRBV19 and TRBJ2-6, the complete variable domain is DGGITQSPKYLFRKEGQNVTLSCEQNLNHDAMYWYRQDPGQGLRLIYYSQIVNDFQKGDIAEGYSVSREKKESFPLTVTSAQKNPTAFYLCASSIVTGGANVLTFGAGSRLTVL.

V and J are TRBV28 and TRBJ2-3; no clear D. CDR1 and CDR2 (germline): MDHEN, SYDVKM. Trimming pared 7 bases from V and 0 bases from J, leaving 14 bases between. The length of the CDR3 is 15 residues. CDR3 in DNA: TGTGCCAGCAAAGACCTAGACCCTAGCACAGATACGCAGTATTTT. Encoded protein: CASKDLDPSTDTQYF.

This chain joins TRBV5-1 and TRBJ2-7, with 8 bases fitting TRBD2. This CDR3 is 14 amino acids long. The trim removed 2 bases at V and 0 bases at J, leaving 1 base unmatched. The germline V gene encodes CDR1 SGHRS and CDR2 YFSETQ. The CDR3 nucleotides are TGCGCCAGCAGCTTAGGGACTAGCTCCTACGAGCAGTACTTC. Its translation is CASSLGTSSYEQYF. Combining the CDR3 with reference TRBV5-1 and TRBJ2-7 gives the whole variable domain KAGVTQTPRYLIKTRGQQVTLSCSPISGHRSVSWYQQTPGQGLQFLFEYFSETQRNKGNFPGRFSGRQFSNSRSEMNVSTLELGDSALYLCASSLGTSSYEQYFGPGTRLTVT.

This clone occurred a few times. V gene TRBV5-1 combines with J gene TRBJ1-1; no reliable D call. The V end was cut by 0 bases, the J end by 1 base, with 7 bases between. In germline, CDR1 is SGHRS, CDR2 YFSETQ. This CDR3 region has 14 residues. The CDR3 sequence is CASSLDIPNTEAFF. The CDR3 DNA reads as TGCGCCAGCAGCTTGGACATACCGAACACTGAAGCTTTCTTT.

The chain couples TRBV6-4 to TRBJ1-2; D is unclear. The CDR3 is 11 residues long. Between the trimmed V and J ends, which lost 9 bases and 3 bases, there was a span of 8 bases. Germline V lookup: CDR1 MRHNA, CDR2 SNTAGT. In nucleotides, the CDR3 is TGTGCCAGATTGGCCGACTATGGCTACACCTTC. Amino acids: CARLADYGYTF.

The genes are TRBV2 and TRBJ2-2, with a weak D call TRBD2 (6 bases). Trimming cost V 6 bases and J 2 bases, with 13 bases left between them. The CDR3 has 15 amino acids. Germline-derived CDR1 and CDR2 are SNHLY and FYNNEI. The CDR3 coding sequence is TGTGCCAGCAGCCCCGAGGGACTTAACACCGGGGAGCTGTTTTTT. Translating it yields CASSPEGLNTGELFF.

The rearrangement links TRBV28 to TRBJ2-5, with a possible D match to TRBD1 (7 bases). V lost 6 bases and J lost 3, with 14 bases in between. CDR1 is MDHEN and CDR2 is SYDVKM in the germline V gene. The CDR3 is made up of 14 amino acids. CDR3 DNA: TGTGCCAGCAGAGTGGGGGGACAGAAAGAGACCCAGTACTTC. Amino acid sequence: CASRVGGQKETQYF. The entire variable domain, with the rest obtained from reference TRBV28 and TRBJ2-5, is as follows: DVKVTQSSRYLVKRTGEKVFLECVQDMDHENMFWYRQDPGLGLRLIYFSYDVKMKEKGDIPEGYSVSREKKERFSLILESASTNQTSMYLCASRVGGQKETQYFGPGTRLLVL.

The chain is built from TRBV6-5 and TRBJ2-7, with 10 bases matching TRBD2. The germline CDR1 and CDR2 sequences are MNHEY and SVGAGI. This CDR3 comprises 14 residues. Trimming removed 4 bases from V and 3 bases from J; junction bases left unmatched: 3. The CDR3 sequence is CASSSASGSYEQYF. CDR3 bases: TGTGCCAGCAGTTCGGCTAGCGGGAGCTACGAGCAGTACTTC.

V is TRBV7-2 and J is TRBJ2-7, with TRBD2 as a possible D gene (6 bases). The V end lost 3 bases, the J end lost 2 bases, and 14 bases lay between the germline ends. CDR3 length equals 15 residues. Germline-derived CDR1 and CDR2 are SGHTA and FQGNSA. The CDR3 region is CASSFAAGSTYEQYF. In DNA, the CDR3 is TGTGCCAGCAGCTTTGCGGCGGGGAGTACCTACGAGCAGTACTTC. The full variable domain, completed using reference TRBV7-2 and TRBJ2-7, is GAGVSQSPSNKVTEKGKDVELRCDPISGHTALYWYRQSLGQGLEFLIYFQGNSAPDKSGLPSDRFSAERTGGSVSTLTIQRTQQEDSAVYLCASSFAAGSTYEQYFGPGTRLTVT.

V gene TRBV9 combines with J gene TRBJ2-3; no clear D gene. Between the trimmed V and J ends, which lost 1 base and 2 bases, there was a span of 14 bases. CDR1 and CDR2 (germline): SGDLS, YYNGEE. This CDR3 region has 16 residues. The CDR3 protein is CASSVLIRGNTDTQYF. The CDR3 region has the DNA TGTGCCAGCAGCGTATTAATTCGCGGAAACACAGATACGCAGTATTTT.

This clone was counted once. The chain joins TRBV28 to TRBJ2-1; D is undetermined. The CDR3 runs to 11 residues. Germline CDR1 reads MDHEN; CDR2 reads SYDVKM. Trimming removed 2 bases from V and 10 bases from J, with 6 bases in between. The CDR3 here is CASSLQYEQFF. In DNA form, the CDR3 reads TGTGCCAGCAGTTTACAGTACGAGCAGTTCTTC.

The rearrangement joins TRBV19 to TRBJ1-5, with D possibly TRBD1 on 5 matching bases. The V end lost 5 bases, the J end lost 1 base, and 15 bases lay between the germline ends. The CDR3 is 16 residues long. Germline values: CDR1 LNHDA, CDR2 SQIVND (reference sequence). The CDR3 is CASSPGTSRSNQPQHF. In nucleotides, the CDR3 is TGTGCCAGTAGTCCTGGGACTAGCAGAAGCAATCAGCCCCAGCATTTT.

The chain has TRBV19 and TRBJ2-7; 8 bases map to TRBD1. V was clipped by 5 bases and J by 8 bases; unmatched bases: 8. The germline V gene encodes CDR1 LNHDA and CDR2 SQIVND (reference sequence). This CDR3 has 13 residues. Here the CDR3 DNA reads TGTGCCAGTAGTGCATCGGACAGGGAACAGCAGTACTTC. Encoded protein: CASSASDREQQYF.

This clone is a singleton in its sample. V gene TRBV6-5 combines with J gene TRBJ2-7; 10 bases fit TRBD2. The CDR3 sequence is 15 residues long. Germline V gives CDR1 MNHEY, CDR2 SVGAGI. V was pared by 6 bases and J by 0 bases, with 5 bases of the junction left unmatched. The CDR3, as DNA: TGTGCCAGCAGCGGTGGGACTAGCGACTCCTACGAGCAGTACTTC. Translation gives CASSGGTSDSYEQYF.

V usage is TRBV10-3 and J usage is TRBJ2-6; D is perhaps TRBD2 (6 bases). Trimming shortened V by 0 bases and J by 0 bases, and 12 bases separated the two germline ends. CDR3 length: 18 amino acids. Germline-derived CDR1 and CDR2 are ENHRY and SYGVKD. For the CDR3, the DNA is TGTGCCATCAGTGAGTCGCGGGGCCGATCCTCTGGGGCCAACGTCCTGACTTTC. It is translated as CAISESRGRSSGANVLTF.